One and the same sample provided the 8 T cell receptor beta chains below, sequenced in a study of blood T cell repertoires in COVID-19. Sequencing used immunoSEQ multiplex PCR; TCRdb keeps in-frame clones, though not all of them. The sample has roughly 250,000 clones; around 93% are singletons. The source material was PBMCs or T cells enriched from blood (not recorded which). These receptors came from a human donor in a cohort exposed to, infected with or recovered from COVID-19 (not recorded which). The donor label of this sample is uncertain.

The chain combines TRBV7-3 with TRBJ1-2; TRBD1 agrees at 7 bases. Trimming removed 5 bases from V and 4 bases from J; junction bases left unmatched: 7. CDR3 length: 14 amino acids. CDR1 and CDR2 from the germline V gene are SGHTA and FQGTGA. The CDR3 DNA reads as TGTGCCAGCAGCGAGAAGGGACAGTCCTATGGCTACACCTTC. It yields the protein CASSEKGQSYGYTF.

The chain has TRBV6-2 or TRBV6-3 and TRBJ1-5, with D tentatively TRBD1 (6 bases). The germline CDR1 and CDR2 sequences are MNHEY and SVGEGT. V was shortened by 5 bases and J by 2 bases, with 10 bases between the two germline ends. The CDR3 totals 14 residues. As DNA, the CDR3 is TGTGCCAGCAGTGGACAGTTGGGCAATCAGCCCCAGCATTTT. Its translation: CASSGQLGNQPQHF.

J is TRBJ1-1 and V is TRBV25-1; D remains ambiguous. The CDR3 sequence is 16 residues long. Germline V CDR1 and CDR2: MGHDK, SYGVNS. Trimming removed 2 bases from V and 3 bases from J, with 16 bases in between. The DNA for the CDR3 is TGTGCCAGCAGTGAACGGTCTAATGGGCCCCACACTGAAGCTTTCTTT. Translating it yields CASSERSNGPHTEAFF.

The V and J genes are TRBV6-4 and TRBJ2-7; no clear D. This CDR3 is 10 amino acids long. The germline V gene encodes CDR1 MRHNA and CDR2 SNTAGT. The ends were cut back, 8 bases at V and 6 bases at J, with 8 bases in the middle. The CDR3: CASPPSEQYF. DNA of the CDR3: TGTGCCAGCCCTCCGAGCGAGCAGTACTTC.

This clone is a singleton in its sample. The chain carries TRBV6-1 and TRBJ1-1; the D gene is possibly TRBD1 (6 bases). Germline assignment: CDR1 MNHNS and CDR2 SASEGT. Trimming cost V 3 bases and J 5 bases, with 16 bases left between them. This CDR3 has 15 amino acids. The CDR3 region is CASSESVGAWTEAFF. CDR3 sequence (DNA): TGTGCCAGCAGTGAGTCGGTGGGGGCATGGACTGAAGCTTTCTTT.

The V call is TRBV7-6, the J call TRBJ2-7, with a possible D match to TRBD2 (5 bases). The germline gives CDR1 SGHVS, CDR2 FNYEAQ. The length of the CDR3 is 13 residues. Between the trimmed V and J ends, which lost 2 bases and 6 bases, there was a span of 11 bases. CDR3 protein: CASSLSGVSEQYF. CDR3 in DNA: TGTGCCAGCAGCTTATCCGGGGTTAGCGAGCAGTACTTC.

The chain joins TRBV5-4 to TRBJ2-1, with D possibly matching TRBD2 (5 bases). V lost 1 base and J lost 0, with 8 bases in between. The length of the CDR3 is 15 residues. Germline-derived CDR1 and CDR2 are SGHNT and YYREEE (reference sequence). CDR3 coding DNA: TGTGCCAGCAGCTTGCAGGACTTCTCCTACAATGAGCAGTTCTTC. It is translated as CASSLQDFSYNEQFF.

This clone was detected only a few times. The chain links TRBV4-1 to TRBJ2-1, with TRBD2 matching 11 bases. V lost 7 bases, J lost 5 bases, and 7 bases stayed unmatched. Germline V gene lookup returns CDR1 MGHRA and CDR2 YSYEKL. There are 15 residues in the CDR3. Written as DNA, the CDR3 is TGCGCCAGCAAAATAGCGGGGGGGCTGGACAATGAGCAGTTCTTC. It translates to CASKIAGGLDNEQFF.